This is a list of T cell receptor beta chains from one sample in a study of T cell responses to AZD1222 COVID-19 vaccine. TCRdb's table, derived via immunoSEQ multiplex PCR, lists solely in-frame clones and lacks some. Found here are about 120,000 clones, approximately 90% of them singletons; the top ten hold over 1.5%. Sequencing was performed on peripheral blood, taken on day 0 of AZD1222 vaccination. These receptors all stem from an adult in good health. The CDR3 runs from the conserved cysteine through the conserved F or W. The D gene is left open where the match is weak. Clone size is given for some rows only: seen once, a few or many times, or a class if the clone is expanded.

v_gene: TRBV18; j_gene: TRBJ2-5; d_gene: TRBD1; abundance: NA; CDR3nt: TGTGCCAGCTCACCACCGAGGACAGGGGGTTTGGAGACCCAGTACTTC; CDR3aa: CASSPPRTGGLETQYF
v_gene: TRBV4-2; j_gene: TRBJ1-1; d_gene: NA; abundance: NA; CDR3nt: TGTGCCAGCAGCCAACCCGACAGGTACGCTGAAGCTTTCTTT; CDR3aa: CASSQPDRYAEAFF
v_gene: TRBV9; j_gene: TRBJ2-5; d_gene: TRBD2; abundance: NA; CDR3nt: TGTGCCAGCAGCGTAGAGGGACTAGCGGGGAAAGAGACCCAGTACTTC; CDR3aa: CASSVEGLAGKETQYF
v_gene: TRBV14; j_gene: TRBJ1-1; d_gene: NA; abundance: NA; CDR3nt: TGTGCCAGCAGCCAAGGATCGGGAGGCAGACCCATGAACACTGAAGCTTTCTTT; CDR3aa: CASSQGSGGRPMNTEAFF
v_gene: TRBV3-1/TRBV3-2; j_gene: TRBJ1-5; d_gene: NA; abundance: NA; CDR3nt: TGTGCCAGCAGCCAGGAGTCAGGGGATCAGCCCCAGCATTTT; CDR3aa: CASSQESGDQPQHF
v_gene: TRBV12-3/TRBV12-4; j_gene: TRBJ2-1; d_gene: NA; abundance: once; CDR3nt: TGTGCCAGCAGTCTGACTGGATACAATGAGCAGTTCTTC; CDR3aa: CASSLTGYNEQFF
v_gene: TRBV2; j_gene: TRBJ1-1; d_gene: NA; abundance: NA; CDR3nt: TGTGCCAGCAGTGAATCAGGGAACACTGAAGCTTTCTTT; CDR3aa: CASSESGNTEAFF
v_gene: TRBV7-9; j_gene: TRBJ1-1; d_gene: NA; abundance: NA; CDR3nt: TGTGCCAGCAGCTTCCGGGCCGCGGGCACTGAAGCTTTCTTT; CDR3aa: CASSFRAAGTEAFF
v_gene: TRBV7-9; j_gene: TRBJ2-1; d_gene: TRBD1; abundance: NA; CDR3nt: TGTGCCAGCAGCTTGTCCCGGACAGGGGGCTACAATGAGCAGTTCTTC; CDR3aa: CASSLSRTGGYNEQFF
v_gene: TRBV12-3/TRBV12-4; j_gene: TRBJ1-5; d_gene: NA; abundance: NA; CDR3nt: TGTGCCAGCAGTCAGGGTCAGCAGCCCCAGCATTTT; CDR3aa: CASSQGQQPQHF
v_gene: TRBV29-1; j_gene: TRBJ2-1; d_gene: NA; abundance: NA; CDR3nt: TGCAGCGCCCCCGGCGGGACGACAGTATACAATGAGCAGTTCTTC; CDR3aa: CSAPGGTTVYNEQFF
v_gene: TRBV9; j_gene: TRBJ1-2; d_gene: NA; abundance: NA; CDR3nt: TGTGCCAGCAGCCCCCAAGGGACTAACTATGGCTACACCTTC; CDR3aa: CASSPQGTNYGYTF
v_gene: TRBV6-6; j_gene: TRBJ2-6; d_gene: NA; abundance: NA; CDR3nt: TGTGCCAGCAGTCCTGGACACATAGGGGGCTCTGGGGCCAACGTCCTGACTTTC; CDR3aa: CASSPGHIGGSGANVLTF
v_gene: TRBV27; j_gene: TRBJ1-6; d_gene: NA; abundance: NA; CDR3nt: TGTGCCAGCAGTTTAAGGGAGGGCTCACCCCTCCACTTT; CDR3aa: CASSLREGSPLHF
v_gene: TRBV18; j_gene: TRBJ1-1; d_gene: TRBD1; abundance: NA; CDR3nt: TGTGCCAGCTCCCCGGGACAGAAGAACACTGAAGCTTTCTTT; CDR3aa: CASSPGQKNTEAFF
v_gene: TRBV29-1; j_gene: TRBJ2-3; d_gene: NA; abundance: NA; CDR3nt: TGCAGCGTTGAAGATCGAGGTGCTAGCACAGATACGCAGTATTTT; CDR3aa: CSVEDRGASTDTQYF
v_gene: TRBV2; j_gene: TRBJ1-2; d_gene: NA; abundance: NA; CDR3nt: TGTGCCAGCAGTTCCGGGACGCCATTTGGCTACACCTTC; CDR3aa: CASSSGTPFGYTF
v_gene: TRBV5-6; j_gene: TRBJ1-4; d_gene: TRBD1; abundance: NA; CDR3nt: TGTGCCAGCAGCCGCGGGACAGGGGGTGGTGAAAAACTGTTTTTT; CDR3aa: CASSRGTGGGEKLFF
v_gene: TRBV4-1; j_gene: TRBJ1-1; d_gene: NA; abundance: NA; CDR3nt: TGCGCCAGCAGCCAAGCCCCCGGGACAACTGAAGCTTTCTTT; CDR3aa: CASSQAPGTTEAFF
v_gene: TRBV24-1; j_gene: TRBJ1-2; d_gene: TRBD1; abundance: NA; CDR3nt: TGTGCCACCGCGGGGGGGACAGGGAACGGCTACACCTTC; CDR3aa: CATAGGTGNGYTF
v_gene: TRBV10-3; j_gene: TRBJ1-4; d_gene: NA; abundance: once; CDR3nt: TGTGCCATCAGTGATGGAACGAGCTCGGGGGCTAATGAAAAACTGTTTTTT; CDR3aa: CAISDGTSSGANEKLFF
v_gene: TRBV2; j_gene: TRBJ1-3; d_gene: NA; abundance: NA; CDR3nt: TGTGCCAGCAGTTCGAGGGTCTCTGGAAACACCATATATTTT; CDR3aa: CASSSRVSGNTIYF
v_gene: TRBV7-9; j_gene: TRBJ1-3; d_gene: TRBD1; abundance: few; CDR3nt: TGTGCCAGCAGCTTAAGGACAGGCGAGGGAAACACCATATATTTT; CDR3aa: CASSLRTGEGNTIYF
v_gene: TRBV24-1; j_gene: TRBJ2-2; d_gene: NA; abundance: NA; CDR3nt: TGTGCCACCAGTGATTTTACAGCGAACACCGGGGAGCTGTTTTTT; CDR3aa: CATSDFTANTGELFF
v_gene: TRBV30; j_gene: TRBJ1-3; d_gene: TRBD1; abundance: NA; CDR3nt: TGTGCCTGGAGCCAGGACAGGGGAAGGAACACCATATATTTT; CDR3aa: CAWSQDRGRNTIYF
v_gene: TRBV13; j_gene: TRBJ1-2; d_gene: NA; abundance: few; CDR3nt: TGTGCCAGCACCACCACTGGATGGGGAGTATATGGCTACACCTTC; CDR3aa: CASTTTGWGVYGYTF
v_gene: TRBV11-3; j_gene: TRBJ1-1; d_gene: NA; abundance: NA; CDR3nt: TGTGCCAGCAGCTTAGAGCCCGCTATGAACACTGAAGCTTTCTTT; CDR3aa: CASSLEPAMNTEAFF
v_gene: TRBV11-2; j_gene: TRBJ1-1; d_gene: NA; abundance: NA; CDR3nt: TGTGCCAGCAGCGACTCGCCGAGAAAGAACACTGAAGCTTTCTTT; CDR3aa: CASSDSPRKNTEAFF
v_gene: TRBV19; j_gene: TRBJ1-5; d_gene: TRBD1; abundance: NA; CDR3nt: TGTGCCAGTAGTTTTGGACAGGGGCGACAGCCCCAGCATTTT; CDR3aa: CASSFGQGRQPQHF
v_gene: TRBV7-9; j_gene: TRBJ1-6; d_gene: NA; abundance: NA; CDR3nt: TGTGCCAGCAGCACCTTCTGGGATACGAATTCACCCCTCCACTTT; CDR3aa: CASSTFWDTNSPLHF
v_gene: TRBV2; j_gene: TRBJ1-6; d_gene: NA; abundance: once; CDR3nt: TGTGCCAGCAGTACACAGGGAAATAGTAATTCACCCCTCCACTTT; CDR3aa: CASSTQGNSNSPLHF
v_gene: TRBV28; j_gene: TRBJ1-2; d_gene: NA; abundance: NA; CDR3nt: TGTGCCAGCAGTTTAATTTTAAGGGGTGGCTACACCTTC; CDR3aa: CASSLILRGGYTF
v_gene: TRBV18; j_gene: TRBJ1-2; d_gene: NA; abundance: once; CDR3nt: TGTGCCAGCTCACCATGGCGGGGGGCTGACCAAGGCTACACCTTC; CDR3aa: CASSPWRGADQGYTF
v_gene: TRBV19; j_gene: TRBJ1-4; d_gene: NA; abundance: few; CDR3nt: TGTGCCAGTAGCTTGACGCCGAGGGATGAAAAACTGTTTTTT; CDR3aa: CASSLTPRDEKLFF
v_gene: TRBV28; j_gene: TRBJ1-3; d_gene: NA; abundance: NA; CDR3nt: TGTGCCAGCGGGTTCGGAAACACCATATATTTT; CDR3aa: CASGFGNTIYF
v_gene: TRBV6-1; j_gene: TRBJ1-2; d_gene: NA; abundance: few; CDR3nt: TGTGCCAGCAGTGAGGCTTCGTGGGGCAACTATGGCTACACCTTC; CDR3aa: CASSEASWGNYGYTF
v_gene: TRBV7-6; j_gene: TRBJ2-3; d_gene: NA; abundance: NA; CDR3nt: TGTGCCAGCAGCCCCCGACAGTCGACAGATACGCAGTATTTT; CDR3aa: CASSPRQSTDTQYF
v_gene: TRBV5-6; j_gene: TRBJ1-4; d_gene: NA; abundance: NA; CDR3nt: TGTGCCAGCAGCTTTGACAGTTTAAATGAAAAACTGTTTTTT; CDR3aa: CASSFDSLNEKLFF